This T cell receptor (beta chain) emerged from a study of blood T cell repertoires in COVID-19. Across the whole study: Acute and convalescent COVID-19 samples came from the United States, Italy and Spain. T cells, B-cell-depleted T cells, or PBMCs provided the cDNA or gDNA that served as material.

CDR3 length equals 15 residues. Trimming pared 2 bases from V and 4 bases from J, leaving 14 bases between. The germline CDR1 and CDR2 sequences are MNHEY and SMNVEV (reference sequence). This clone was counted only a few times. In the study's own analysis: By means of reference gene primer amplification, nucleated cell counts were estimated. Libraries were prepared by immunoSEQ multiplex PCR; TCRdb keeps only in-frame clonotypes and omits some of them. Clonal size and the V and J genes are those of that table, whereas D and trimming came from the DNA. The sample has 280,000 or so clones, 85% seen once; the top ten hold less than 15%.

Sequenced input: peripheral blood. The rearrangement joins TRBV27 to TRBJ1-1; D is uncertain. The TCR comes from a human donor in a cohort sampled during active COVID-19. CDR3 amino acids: CASSLGFLGSTEAFF. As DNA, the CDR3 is TGTGCCAGCAGTTTAGGGTTTCTAGGGAGCACTGAAGCTTTCTTT.